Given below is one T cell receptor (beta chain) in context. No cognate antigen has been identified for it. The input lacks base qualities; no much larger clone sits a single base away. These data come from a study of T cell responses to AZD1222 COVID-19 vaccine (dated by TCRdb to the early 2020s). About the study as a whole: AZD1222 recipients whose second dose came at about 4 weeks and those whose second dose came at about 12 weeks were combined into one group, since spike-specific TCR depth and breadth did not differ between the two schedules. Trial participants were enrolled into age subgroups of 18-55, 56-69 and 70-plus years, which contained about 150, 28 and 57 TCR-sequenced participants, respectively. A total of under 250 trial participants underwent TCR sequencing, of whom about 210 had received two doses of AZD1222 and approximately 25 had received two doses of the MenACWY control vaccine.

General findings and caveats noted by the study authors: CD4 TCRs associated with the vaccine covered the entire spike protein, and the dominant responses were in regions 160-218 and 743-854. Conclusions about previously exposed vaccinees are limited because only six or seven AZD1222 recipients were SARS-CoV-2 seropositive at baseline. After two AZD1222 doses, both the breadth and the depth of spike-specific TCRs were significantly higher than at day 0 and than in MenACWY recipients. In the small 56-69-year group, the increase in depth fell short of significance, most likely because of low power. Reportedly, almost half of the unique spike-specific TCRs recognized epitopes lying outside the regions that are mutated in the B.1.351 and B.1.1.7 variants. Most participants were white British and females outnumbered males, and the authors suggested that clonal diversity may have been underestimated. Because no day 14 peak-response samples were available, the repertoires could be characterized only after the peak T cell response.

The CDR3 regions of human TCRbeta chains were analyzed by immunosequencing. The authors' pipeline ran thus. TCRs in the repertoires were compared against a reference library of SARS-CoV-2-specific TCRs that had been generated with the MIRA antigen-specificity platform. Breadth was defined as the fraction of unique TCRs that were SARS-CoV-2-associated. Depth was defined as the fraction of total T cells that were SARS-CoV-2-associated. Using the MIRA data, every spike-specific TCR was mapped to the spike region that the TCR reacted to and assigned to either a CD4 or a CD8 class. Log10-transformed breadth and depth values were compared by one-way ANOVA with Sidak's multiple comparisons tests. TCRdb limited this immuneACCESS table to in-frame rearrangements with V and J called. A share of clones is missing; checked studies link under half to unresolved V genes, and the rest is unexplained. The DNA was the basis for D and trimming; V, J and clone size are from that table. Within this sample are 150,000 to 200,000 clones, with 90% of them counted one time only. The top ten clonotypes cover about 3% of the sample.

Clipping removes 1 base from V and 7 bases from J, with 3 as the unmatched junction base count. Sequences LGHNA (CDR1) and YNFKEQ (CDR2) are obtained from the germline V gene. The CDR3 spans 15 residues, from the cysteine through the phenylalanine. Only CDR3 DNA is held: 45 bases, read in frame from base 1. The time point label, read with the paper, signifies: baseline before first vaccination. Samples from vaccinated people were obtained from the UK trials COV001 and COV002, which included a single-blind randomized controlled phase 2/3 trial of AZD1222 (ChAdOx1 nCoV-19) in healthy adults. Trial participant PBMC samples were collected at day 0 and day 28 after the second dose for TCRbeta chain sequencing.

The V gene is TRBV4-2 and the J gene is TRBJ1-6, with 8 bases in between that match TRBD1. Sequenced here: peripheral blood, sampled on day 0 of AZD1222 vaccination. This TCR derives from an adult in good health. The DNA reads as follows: TGTGCCAGCAGCCAAGGGACAGGGCTCAATTCACCCCTCCACTTT. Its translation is CASSQGTGLNSPLHF.